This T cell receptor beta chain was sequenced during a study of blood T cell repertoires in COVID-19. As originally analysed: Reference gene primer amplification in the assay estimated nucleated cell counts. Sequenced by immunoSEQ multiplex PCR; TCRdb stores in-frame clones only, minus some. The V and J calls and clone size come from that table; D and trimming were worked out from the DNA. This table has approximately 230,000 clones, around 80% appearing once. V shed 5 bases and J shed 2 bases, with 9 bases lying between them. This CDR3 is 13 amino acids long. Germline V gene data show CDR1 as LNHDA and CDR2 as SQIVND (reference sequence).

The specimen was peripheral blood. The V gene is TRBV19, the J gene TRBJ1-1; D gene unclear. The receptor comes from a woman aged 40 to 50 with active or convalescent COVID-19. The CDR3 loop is CASSQNPNTEAFF. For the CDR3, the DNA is TGTGCCAGTAGTCAGAATCCCAACACTGAAGCTTTCTTT.